Presented here are 12 T cell receptor beta chains from one specimen sequenced in a study of spatial heterogeneity in lung cancer (dated by TCRdb to between 2019 and 2020). Libraries were built with 5' RACE. Instrument used: NextSeq 500. TCRdb's own reprocessing of the public reads used fastp at Q25 and MiXCR and kept productive beta chains. Entries are consolidated by CDR3 protein sequence, retaining the most common genes and DNA. Counted in this sample were roughly 120,000 distinct CDR3 sequences; 10% to 11% of them appeared once. Approximately 24% of the sample belongs to the ten largest clones. The sample's time point label, in plain terms: blood at routine non-recurrence follow-up after resection. The starting material was PBMCs, obtained at follow-up. Receptor source: a female donor with early-stage non-small cell lung cancer.

This clonotype was seen at least ten times. The gene calls are TRBV20-1 and TRBJ2-3, with a tentative D call TRBD2 (5 bases). The CDR3 is 15 amino acids. Germline values: CDR1 DFQATT, CDR2 SNEGSKA (reference sequence). V gave up 7 bases and J gave up 0 bases, with 17 bases separating them. Here the CDR3 DNA reads TGCAGTGTTCCGGCTAGCAGGCCTAGCACAGATACGCAGTATTTT. Its translation: CSVPASRPSTDTQYF.

The genes are TRBV12-3 or TRBV12-4 and TRBJ2-1; the match to TRBD2 covers 9 bases. This CDR3 comprises 16 residues. The junction had 6 bases not matched to a gene; V was cut back by 6 bases and J by 0 bases. The CDR3 sequence is CASRPSGESSYNEQFF. The CDR3 bases are TGTGCCAGCAGGCCTAGCGGGGAGAGCTCCTACAATGAGCAGTTCTTC.

This clonotype occurred a few times. The chain couples TRBV5-1 to TRBJ2-7; D might be TRBD2 (5 bases). V was clipped by 2 bases and J by 4 bases, with 10 bases between them. The CDR3 loop spans 13 amino acids. CDR1 is SGHRS, CDR2 YFSETQ, per germline. CDR3 sequence (DNA): TGCGCCAGCAGCTTTGAAGGACTGTACGAGCAGTACTTC. Protein sequence: CASSFEGLYEQYF.

This clonotype came up many times. This chain uses TRBV6-1 with TRBJ2-5; D is undetermined. V lost 5 bases to trimming and J lost 5 bases, with 9 bases between them. CDR3 length: 12 residues. Germline V gene sequence: CDR1 MNHNS, CDR2 SASEGT. CDR3 bases: TGTGCCAGCAGTATTAACGCCGAGACCCAGTACTTC. The encoded protein is CASSINAETQYF.

The chain has TRBV12-3 or TRBV12-4 and TRBJ2-3; possible D gene TRBD2, 5 bases. The ends were cut back, 5 bases at V and 10 bases at J, with 13 bases in the middle. The CDR3 runs 12 residues. The DNA of the CDR3 is TGTGCCAGCAGTCTCCAGGAGGCCGCGCAGTATTTT. Its translation is CASSLQEAAQYF.

The rearrangement uses TRBV28 and TRBJ2-5; 8 bases are a match to TRBD1. Trimming at V came to 2 bases and at J to 4 bases, leaving 3 bases not matched to a gene. The V gene's germline CDR1 is MDHEN and CDR2 SYDVKM. The CDR3 extends over 14 amino acids. As DNA, the CDR3 is TGTGCCAGCAGTTTAACCAGGGGGCGAGAGACCCAGTACTTC. Translation: CASSLTRGRETQYF.

This clonotype was detected only a few times. V and J are TRBV2 and TRBJ1-5; the D is unclear. This CDR3 has 15 residues. Germline CDR1 reads SNHLY; CDR2 reads FYNNEI. V was trimmed by 3 bases and J by 6 bases, leaving 15 bases between them. CDR3 DNA sequence: TGTGCCAGCAGTGACTCGGGGTTAGGGAGTCAGCCCCAGCATTTT. It codes for CASSDSGLGSQPQHF.

This clonotype was recorded at least ten times. The chain carries TRBV28 and TRBJ1-5, with a possible D match to TRBD1 (5 bases). The CDR3 spans 14 residues. Germline-derived CDR1 and CDR2 are MDHEN and SYDVKM. Trimming removed 6 bases from V and 6 bases from J, with 15 bases in between. Here the CDR3 DNA reads TGTGCCAGCAGCCGAGATCAGGGAAGTCAGCCCCAGCATTTT. This sequence encodes CASSRDQGSQPQHF.

This clonotype turned up a few times. J is TRBJ1-1 and V is TRBV28; 11 bases agree with TRBD1. This CDR3 comprises 16 residues. Germline CDR1 reads MDHEN; CDR2 reads SYDVKM. The V and J ends lost 6 bases and 3 bases, in that order; junction bases with no gene match: 9. The CDR3 loop is CASRPGQGVGYTEAFF. The CDR3 nucleotides read TGTGCCAGCAGACCGGGACAGGGGGTAGGGTACACTGAAGCTTTCTTT.

The chain combines TRBV5-1 with TRBJ2-3; D gene ambiguous. Trimming pared 0 bases from V and 3 bases from J, leaving 20 bases between. Germline CDR1 reads SGHRS; CDR2 reads YFSETQ. The CDR3 has 18 residues. In DNA, the CDR3 is TGCGCCAGCAGCTTGGCTCTAATAAGTACTACTACTACAGATACGCAGTATTTT. This codes for CASSLALISTTTTDTQYF.

Concerning this clonotype: In this CDR3 the conserved last residue, phenylalanine or tryptophan, is missing, so a read error is likely. This chain uses TRBV12-3 or TRBV12-4 with TRBJ2-5; TRBD1 agrees at 7 bases. Trimming took 3 bases from V and 2 from J; bases not matched to a gene: 3. The CDR3 loop spans 14 amino acids. The CDR3: CASSFGTVQETQYL. The CDR3 region has the DNA TGTGCCAGCAGTTTCGGGACAGTACAAGAGACCCAGTACTTG.

This clonotype was counted many times. The gene calls are TRBV11-2 and TRBJ1-5; D not certain. The CDR3 has 13 residues. Trimming took 5 bases from V and 3 from J, leaving 8 bases between them. Germline loops: CDR1 SGHAT, CDR2 FQNNGV. Here the CDR3 reads CASSLGPNQPQHF. CDR3 nucleotide sequence: TGTGCCAGCAGCCTTGGGCCCAATCAGCCCCAGCATTTT. The full variable domain, completed using reference TRBV11-2 and TRBJ1-5, is EAGVAQSPRYKIIEKRQSVAFWCNPISGHATLYWYQQILGQGPKLLIQFQNNGVVDDSQLPKDRFSAERLKGVDSTLKIQPAKLEDSAVYLCASSLGPNQPQHFGDGTRLSIL.